This T cell receptor beta chain is from a study of CD8 T cells in Susac syndrome. Regarding this clonotype: Antigen specificity is unknown.

CDR3 length: 15 amino acids. Trimming at V came to 3 bases and at J to 4 bases, leaving 6 bases not matched to a gene. Germline V lookup: CDR1 LGHDT, CDR2 YNNKEL (reference sequence). Points from the study as a whole: Within Susac syndrome CD4+ T cell repertoires, clonal expansion was not evident.

Patients with Susac syndrome fulfilled recently defined diagnostic criteria for definite or probable disease. Negative isolation yielded CD8+ and CD4+ T cells; FACS enriched TEMRA cells. RNA amounts of about 0.5 to 1 ug underwent reverse transcription with random hexamers. immunoSEQ multiplex PCR amplified TCR beta CDR3 across 54 Vbeta, 13 Jbeta. TCRdb processed the immunoSEQ multiplex PCR reads anew with MiXCR; each CDR3 protein has one entry. The sample lists 180,000 or so distinct CDR3 sequences; about 95% were seen once. This TCR came from a human donor with Susac syndrome. What was sequenced was CD4+ T cells from PBMCs. The chain couples TRBV3-1 to TRBJ2-5; the match to TRBD1 covers 9 bases. This CDR3 reads CASSQPHRGRETQYF. The CDR3 DNA reads as TGTGCCAGCAGCCAGCCCCACAGGGGGCGAGAGACCCAGTACTTC.